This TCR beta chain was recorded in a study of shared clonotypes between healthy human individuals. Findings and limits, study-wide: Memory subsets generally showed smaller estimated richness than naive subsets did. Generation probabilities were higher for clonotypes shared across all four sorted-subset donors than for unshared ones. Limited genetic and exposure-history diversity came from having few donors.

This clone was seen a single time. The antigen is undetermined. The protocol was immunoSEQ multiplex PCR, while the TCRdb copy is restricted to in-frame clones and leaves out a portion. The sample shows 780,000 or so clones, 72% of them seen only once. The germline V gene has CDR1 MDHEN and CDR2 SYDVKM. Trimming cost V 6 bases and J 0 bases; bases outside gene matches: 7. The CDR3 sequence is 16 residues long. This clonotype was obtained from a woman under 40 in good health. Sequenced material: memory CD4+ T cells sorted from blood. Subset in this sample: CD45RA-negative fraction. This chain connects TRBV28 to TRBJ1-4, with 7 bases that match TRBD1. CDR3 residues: CASRPRQGTTNEKLFF. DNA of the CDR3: TGTGCCAGCAGGCCGCGACAGGGAACAACTAATGAAAAACTGTTTTTT.